Here is one TCR beta chain with its context. Its antigen is currently unknown. Trimming took off 0 bases at V and 1 base at J, with 10 bases between the two ends. Germline CDR1 and CDR2: DFQATT and SNEGSKA (reference sequence). This CDR3 has 14 amino acids. This specimen belongs to a study of blood T cells in healthy people across ages. A second PCR of 7 to 11 cycles used a sample-barcoded 5' primer and a J-beta primer mix. A 12-random-nucleotide template-switch adaptor tagged each cDNA molecule. One entry per CDR3 protein results from TCRdb running MiXCR on the 5' RACE reads. Of about 2 million distinct CDR3 sequences listed, roughly 50% are singletons. General study findings and limits: No one knew whether donors had CMV, which possibly confounded expanded clonotype changes. Roughly linearly, TCR beta diversity per million T cells fell as age increased.

The gene calls are TRBV20-1 and TRBJ2-7; D call uncertain. The specimen sequenced was blood. The source of this sequence is a woman aged 40 to 50 in good health. The CDR3 here is CSARDLRLSYEQYF. Here the CDR3 DNA reads TGCAGTGCTAGAGATTTGCGTCTTTCCTACGAGCAGTACTTC.